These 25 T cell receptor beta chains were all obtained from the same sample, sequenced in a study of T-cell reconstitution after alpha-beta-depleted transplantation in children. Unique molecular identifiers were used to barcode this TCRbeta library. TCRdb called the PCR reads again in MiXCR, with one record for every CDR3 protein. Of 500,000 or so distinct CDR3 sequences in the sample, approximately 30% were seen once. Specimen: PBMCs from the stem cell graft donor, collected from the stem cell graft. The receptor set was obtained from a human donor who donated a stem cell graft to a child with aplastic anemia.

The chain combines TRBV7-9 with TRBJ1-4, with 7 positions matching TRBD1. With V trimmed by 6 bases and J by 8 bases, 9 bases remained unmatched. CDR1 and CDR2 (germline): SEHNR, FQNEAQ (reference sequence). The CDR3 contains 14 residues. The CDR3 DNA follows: TGTGCCAGCAGGGACCGGGACAGTGGAGAAAAACTGTTTTTT. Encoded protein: CASRDRDSGEKLFF.

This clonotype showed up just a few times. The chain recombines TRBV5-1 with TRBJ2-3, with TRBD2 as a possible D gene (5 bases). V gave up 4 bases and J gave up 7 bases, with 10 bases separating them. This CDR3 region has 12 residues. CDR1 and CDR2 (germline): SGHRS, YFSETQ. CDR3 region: CASSLAGNTQYF. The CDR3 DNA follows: TGCGCCAGCAGCCTGGCCGGGAATACGCAGTATTTT.

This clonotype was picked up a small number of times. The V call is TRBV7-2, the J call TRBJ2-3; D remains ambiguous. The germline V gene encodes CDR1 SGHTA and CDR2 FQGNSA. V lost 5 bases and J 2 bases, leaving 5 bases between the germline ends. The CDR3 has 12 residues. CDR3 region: CASSGNTDTQYF. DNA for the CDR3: TGTGCCAGCAGCGGGAACACAGATACGCAGTATTTT.

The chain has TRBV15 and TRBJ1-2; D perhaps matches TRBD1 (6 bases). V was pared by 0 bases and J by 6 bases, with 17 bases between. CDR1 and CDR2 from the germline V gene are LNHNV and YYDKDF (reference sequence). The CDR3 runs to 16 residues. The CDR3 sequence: CATSRDPGVIPNGYTF. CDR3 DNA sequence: TGTGCCACCAGCAGAGATCCAGGGGTCATACCGAATGGCTACACCTTC.

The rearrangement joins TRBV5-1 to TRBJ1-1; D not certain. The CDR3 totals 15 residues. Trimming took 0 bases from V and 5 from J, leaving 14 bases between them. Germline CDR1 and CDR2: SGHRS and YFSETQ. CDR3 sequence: CASSLGQRVGTEAFF. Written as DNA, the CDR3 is TGCGCCAGCAGCTTGGGACAAAGAGTGGGGACTGAAGCTTTCTTT.

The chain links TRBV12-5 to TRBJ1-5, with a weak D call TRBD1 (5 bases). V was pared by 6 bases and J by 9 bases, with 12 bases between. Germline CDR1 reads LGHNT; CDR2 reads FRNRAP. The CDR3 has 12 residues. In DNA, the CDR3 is TGTGCTAGTGGCCACCCGGGGCGGCCCCAGCATTTT. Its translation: CASGHPGRPQHF.

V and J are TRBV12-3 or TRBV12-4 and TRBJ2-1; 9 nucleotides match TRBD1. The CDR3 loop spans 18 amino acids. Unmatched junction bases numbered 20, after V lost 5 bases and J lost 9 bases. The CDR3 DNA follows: TGTGCCAGCAGTATTTGGGACAGGGACTACTCCCAGAGCGGTGAGCAGTTCTTC. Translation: CASSIWDRDYSQSGEQFF.

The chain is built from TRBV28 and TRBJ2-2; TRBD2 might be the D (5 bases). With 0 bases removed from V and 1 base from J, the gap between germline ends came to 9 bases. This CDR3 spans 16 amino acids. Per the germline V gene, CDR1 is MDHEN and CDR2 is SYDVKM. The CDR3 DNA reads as TGTGCCAGCAGTTTATGGAACGGAGGGAACACCGGGGAGCTGTTTTTT. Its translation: CASSLWNGGNTGELFF.

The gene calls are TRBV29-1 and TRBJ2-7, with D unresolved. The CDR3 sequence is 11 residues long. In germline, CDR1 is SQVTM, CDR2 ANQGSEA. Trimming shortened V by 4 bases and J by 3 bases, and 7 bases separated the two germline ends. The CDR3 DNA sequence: TGCAGCGTTGTCGACGGCTACGAGCAGTACTTC. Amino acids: CSVVDGYEQYF.

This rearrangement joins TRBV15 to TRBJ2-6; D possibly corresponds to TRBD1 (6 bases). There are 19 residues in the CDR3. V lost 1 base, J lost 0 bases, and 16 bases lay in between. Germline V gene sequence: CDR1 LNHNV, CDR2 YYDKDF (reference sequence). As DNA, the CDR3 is TGTGCCACCAGCAGAGTAGGGCAGGGGTGGGTCTCTGGGGCCAACGTCCTGACTTTC. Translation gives CATSRVGQGWVSGANVLTF. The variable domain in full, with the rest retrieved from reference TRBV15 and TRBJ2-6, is DAMVIQNPRYQVTQFGKPVTLSCSQTLNHNVMYWYQQKSSQAPKLLFHYYDKDFNNEADTPDNFQSRRPNTSFCFLDIRSPGLGDTAMYLCATSRVGQGWVSGANVLTFGAGSRLTVL.

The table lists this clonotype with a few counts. The CDR3 sequence is CASSLPGGGLRNEQYF. The CDR3 bases are TGTGCCAGCAGCTTACCAGGGGGCGGCCTTAGAAACGAGCAGTACTTC. This chain links TRBV7-2 with TRBJ2-7; TRBD1 agrees at 8 bases. The trim removed 2 bases at V and 5 bases at J, leaving 11 bases unmatched. Germline V CDR1 and CDR2: SGHTA, FQGNSA. This CDR3 has 16 amino acids.

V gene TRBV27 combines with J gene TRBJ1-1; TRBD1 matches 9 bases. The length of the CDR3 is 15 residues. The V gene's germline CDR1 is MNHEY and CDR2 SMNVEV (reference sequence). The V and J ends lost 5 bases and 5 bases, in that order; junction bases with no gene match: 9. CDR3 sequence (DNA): TGTGCCAGCAGTCTAGGGGGACAGGGTGGGACTGAAGCTTTCTTT. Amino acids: CASSLGGQGGTEAFF.

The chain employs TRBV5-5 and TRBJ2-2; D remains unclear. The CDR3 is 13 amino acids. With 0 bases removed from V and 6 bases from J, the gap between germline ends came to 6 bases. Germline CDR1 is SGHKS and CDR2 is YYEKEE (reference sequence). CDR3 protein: CASSLAVAGELFF. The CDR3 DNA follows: TGTGCCAGCAGCTTGGCCGTTGCCGGGGAGCTGTTTTTT.

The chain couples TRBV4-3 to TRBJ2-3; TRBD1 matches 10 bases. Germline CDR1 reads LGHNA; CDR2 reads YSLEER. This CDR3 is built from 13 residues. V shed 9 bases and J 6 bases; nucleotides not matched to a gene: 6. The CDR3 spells CASGTGVPDTQYF. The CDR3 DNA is TGCGCCAGTGGGACAGGGGTCCCCGATACGCAGTATTTT.

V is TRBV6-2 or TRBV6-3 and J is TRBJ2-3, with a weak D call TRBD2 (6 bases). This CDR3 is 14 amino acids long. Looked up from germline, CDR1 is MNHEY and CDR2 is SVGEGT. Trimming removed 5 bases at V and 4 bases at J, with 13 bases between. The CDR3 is CASSHLSGADTQYF. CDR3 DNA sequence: TGTGCCAGCAGTCACCTCTCGGGAGCAGATACGCAGTATTTT.

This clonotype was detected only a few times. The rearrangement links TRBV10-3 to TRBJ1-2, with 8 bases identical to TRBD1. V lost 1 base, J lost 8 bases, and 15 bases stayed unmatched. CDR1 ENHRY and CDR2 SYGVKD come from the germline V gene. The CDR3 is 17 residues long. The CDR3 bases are TGTGCCATCAGTGAGTTGCAACCGGGACAGGATTTATCCGGCTACACCTTC. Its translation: CAISELQPGQDLSGYTF.

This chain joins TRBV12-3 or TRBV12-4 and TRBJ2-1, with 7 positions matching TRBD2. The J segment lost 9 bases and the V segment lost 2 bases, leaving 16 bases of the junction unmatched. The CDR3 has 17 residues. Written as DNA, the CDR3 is TGTGCCAGCAGTTTAATGCTAGCGGTCACACGGCAGGGTGAGCAGTTCTTC. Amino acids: CASSLMLAVTRQGEQFF.

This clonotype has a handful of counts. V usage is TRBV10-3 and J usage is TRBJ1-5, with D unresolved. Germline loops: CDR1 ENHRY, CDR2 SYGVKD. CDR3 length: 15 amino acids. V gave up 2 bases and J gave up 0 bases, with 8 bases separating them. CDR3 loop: CAISEGHNSNQPQHF. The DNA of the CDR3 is TGTGCCATCAGTGAGGGTCATAATAGCAATCAGCCCCAGCATTTT.

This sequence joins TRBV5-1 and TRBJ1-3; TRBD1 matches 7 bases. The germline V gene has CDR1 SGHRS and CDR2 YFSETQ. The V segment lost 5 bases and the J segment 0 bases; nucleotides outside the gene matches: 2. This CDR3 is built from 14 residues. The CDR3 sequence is CASRRDSSGNTIYF. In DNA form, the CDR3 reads TGCGCCAGCAGGCGGGACAGCTCTGGAAACACCATATATTTT.

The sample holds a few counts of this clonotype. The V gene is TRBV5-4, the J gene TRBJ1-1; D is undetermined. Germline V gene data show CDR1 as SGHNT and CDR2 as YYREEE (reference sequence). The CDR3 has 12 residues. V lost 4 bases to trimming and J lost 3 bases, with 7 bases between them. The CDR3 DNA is TGTGCCAGCAGCCTTCAGGACACTGAAGCTTTCTTT. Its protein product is CASSLQDTEAFF.

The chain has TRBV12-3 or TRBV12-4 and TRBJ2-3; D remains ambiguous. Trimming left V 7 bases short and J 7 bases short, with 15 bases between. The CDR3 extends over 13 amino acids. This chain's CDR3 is CASTHQARHTQYF. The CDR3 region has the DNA TGTGCCAGCACCCACCAGGCCCGGCATACGCAGTATTTT.

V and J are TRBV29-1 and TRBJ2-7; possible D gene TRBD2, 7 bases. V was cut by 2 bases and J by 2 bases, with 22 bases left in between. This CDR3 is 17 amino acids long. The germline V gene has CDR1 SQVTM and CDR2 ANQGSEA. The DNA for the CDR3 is TGCAGCGTTGAATTAGCGCCCGGGGGGCGACCTACCTACGAGCAGTACTTC. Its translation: CSVELAPGGRPTYEQYF.

This chain's CDR3 is CASSLSGMPSYEQYF. The CDR3 DNA reads TGTGCCAGCAGCTTATCAGGGATGCCCTCCTACGAGCAGTACTTC. The chain uses TRBV7-2 and TRBJ2-7; the D gene is possibly TRBD1 (5 bases). From germline, CDR1 is SGHTA and CDR2 FQGNSA. Between the trimmed V and J ends, which lost 2 bases and 0 bases, there was a span of 11 bases. The CDR3 contains 15 residues.

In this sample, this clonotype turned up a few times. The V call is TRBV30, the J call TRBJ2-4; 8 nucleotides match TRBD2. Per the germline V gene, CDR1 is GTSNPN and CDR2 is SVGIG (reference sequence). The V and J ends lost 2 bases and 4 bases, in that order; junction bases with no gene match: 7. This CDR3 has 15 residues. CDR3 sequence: CAWSPLGTRKNIQYF. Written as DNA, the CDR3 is TGTGCCTGGAGTCCCCTGGGGACTAGGAAAAACATTCAGTACTTC.

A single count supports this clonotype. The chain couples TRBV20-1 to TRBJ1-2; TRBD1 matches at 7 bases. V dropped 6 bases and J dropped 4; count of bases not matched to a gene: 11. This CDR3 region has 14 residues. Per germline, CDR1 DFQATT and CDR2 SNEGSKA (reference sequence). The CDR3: CSAPGRDRFYGYTF. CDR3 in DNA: TGCAGTGCCCCAGGGCGGGACAGATTCTATGGCTACACCTTC.